A single sample is the source of the 11 T cell receptor beta chains below, sequenced in a study of beta chain features in type 1 diabetes. Sequencing targeted expressed TCRB transcripts, as all isolated RNA had been reverse transcribed. Profiled with immunoSEQ multiplex PCR; TCRdb holds only in-frame clones, not every one. The sample includes hundreds of thousands of clones, 15% to 17% of them seen just once. Input material: naive CD4+ T cells from blood. Every receptor here comes from a man younger than 30 in good health.

The chain carries TRBV19 and TRBJ2-7; perhaps TRBD2 as D (5 bases). CDR3 length: 14 residues. V lost 4 bases, J lost 6 bases, and 16 bases lay in between. The germline V gene encodes CDR1 LNHDA and CDR2 SQIVND (reference sequence). CDR3 coding DNA: TGTGCCAGTAGTACGCTGGCGGGCGCCAGCGAGCAGTACTTC. It encodes CASSTLAGASEQYF.

This clone has a handful of counts. The rearrangement uses TRBV27 and TRBJ1-5; 7 positions agree with TRBD1. The germline CDR1 and CDR2 sequences are MNHEY and SMNVEV (reference sequence). CDR3 length: 14 residues. Trimming took 1 base from V and 6 from J; bases not matched to a gene: 3. CDR3: CASSLLAGGQPQHF. DNA of the CDR3: TGTGCCAGCAGTTTATTGGCAGGGGGTCAGCCCCAGCATTTT.

This clone was detected a few times. The chain joins TRBV5-6 to TRBJ1-6; 9 bases are a match to TRBD1. Germline V gene lookup returns CDR1 SGHDT and CDR2 YYEEEE. The CDR3 runs to 14 residues. V lost 6 bases, J lost 8 bases, and 6 bases stayed unmatched. DNA for the CDR3: TGTGCCAGCATCGCTCGACAGGGGGATTCACCCCTCCACTTT. This sequence encodes CASIARQGDSPLHF.

The chain has TRBV9 and TRBJ2-3; 9 bases agree with TRBD2. J was trimmed by 4 bases and V by 0 bases; bases with no gene match: 9. CDR3 length: 17 residues. The V gene's germline CDR1 is SGDLS and CDR2 YYNGEE. The CDR3 spells CASSVAPSGRRADTQYF. In DNA form, the CDR3 reads TGTGCCAGCAGCGTAGCTCCGAGCGGGAGGCGGGCAGATACGCAGTATTTT. Based on the CDR3 plus reference TRBV9 and TRBJ2-3, the full variable domain is DSGVTQTPKHLITATGQRVTLRCSPRSGDLSVYWYQQSLDQGLQFLIQYYNGEERAKGNILERFSAQQFPDLHSELNLSSLELGDSALYFCASSVAPSGRRADTQYFGPGTRLTVL.

This clone was detected only a few times. The chain uses TRBV5-1 and TRBJ2-5; D unresolved. The length of the CDR3 is 15 residues. V lost 1 base, J lost 2 bases, and 12 bases lay in between. Germline CDR1 is SGHRS and CDR2 is YFSETQ. This CDR3 is CASSLSPGRQETQYF. The CDR3 DNA is TGCGCCAGCAGCTTGTCCCCCGGGCGGCAAGAGACCCAGTACTTC.

This clone has more than one count but fewer than ten. The chain joins TRBV9 to TRBJ1-3, with D perhaps TRBD1 (5 bases). The length of the CDR3 is 16 residues. Deletions cut 4 bases from V and 2 bases from J, with 16 bases between. Germline V gene lookup returns CDR1 SGDLS and CDR2 YYNGEE. The CDR3 DNA is TGTGCCAGCAGCCGTGACAGATCTCTAACTGGAAACACCATATATTTT. Translation: CASSRDRSLTGNTIYF.

Of note for this clone: The junction shows a germline mismatch at one end, possibly a read error. This chain connects TRBV7-2 to TRBJ1-2; maybe TRBD1 (6 bases). Germline CDR1 and CDR2: SGHTA and FQGNSA. This CDR3 comprises 13 residues. The CDR3 DNA follows: TGTGCCAGCAGCTTAGATCAGGCAGGGGTCATGGTCTTC. Its translation is CASSLDQAGVMVF. The variable domain in full, with the rest retrieved from reference TRBV7-2 and TRBJ1-2, is GAGVSQSPSNKVTEKGKDVELRCDPISGHTALYWYRQSLGQGLEFLIYFQGNSAPDKSGLPSDRFSAERTGGSVSTLTIQRTQQEDSAVYLCASSLDQAGVMVFGSGTRLTVV.

This clone showed up just a few times. The rearrangement links TRBV5-6 to TRBJ1-6; D gene uncertain. The CDR3 has 14 residues. Between the trimmed V and J ends, which lost 2 bases and 9 bases, there was a span of 12 bases. CDR1 SGHDT and CDR2 YYEEEE come from the germline V gene. CDR3 loop: CASSFLGLGSPLHF. The DNA for the CDR3 is TGTGCCAGCAGCTTTTTGGGGTTGGGTTCACCCCTCCACTTT.

The chain couples TRBV9 to TRBJ1-2, with D tentatively TRBD1 (6 bases). The CDR3 sequence is 14 residues long. The V end was cut by 0 bases, the J end by 5 bases, with 11 bases between. Germline CDR1 reads SGDLS; CDR2 reads YYNGEE. The CDR3 loop is CASSVGTEGYGYTF. As DNA, the CDR3 is TGTGCCAGCAGCGTAGGGACAGAGGGATATGGCTACACCTTC.

This clone was seen only a few times. The chain carries TRBV4-1 and TRBJ2-5; the match to TRBD1 covers 7 bases. J lost 2 bases, V lost 7 bases, and 10 bases had no gene match. The CDR3 is made up of 15 amino acids. CDR1 is MGHRA and CDR2 is YSYEKL in the germline V gene. This CDR3 reads CASMRRQGAQETQYF. The CDR3 DNA sequence: TGCGCCAGCATGAGGAGACAGGGTGCTCAAGAGACCCAGTACTTC.

The V call is TRBV6-5, the J call TRBJ1-4; tentative D call: TRBD1 (5 bases). This CDR3 is 16 amino acids long. V lost 4 bases, J lost 7 bases, and 19 bases lay in between. From germline, CDR1 is MNHEY and CDR2 SVGAGI. The CDR3 nucleotides read TGTGCCAGCAGTTTCCGACGAGGGGCGAGGAGTGAAAAACTGTTTTTT. Protein product: CASSFRRGARSEKLFF.